Detailed here is one T cell receptor (beta chain). Source study methods: Nucleated cell number was recorded as an estimate derived from reference gene primer amplification. The method was immunoSEQ multiplex PCR; TCRdb's version includes in-frame clones alone and lacks a portion of them. Clonal size and the V and J genes are those of that table, whereas D and trimming came from the DNA. The profile shows some 140,000 clones, around 80% of them singletons. The sample belongs to a study of blood T cell repertoires in COVID-19. Turning to the study itself: Sources were T cells, B-cell-depleted T cells, or PBMCs; the material itself was cDNA or gDNA.

Participants spanned ages roughly 18 to 90 years and resided in roughly 22 US areas. The CDR3 has 15 amino acids. Germline CDR1 and CDR2: SGHTA and FQGTGA. V lost 4 bases and J lost 4; bases outside the gene matches: 4. The chain links TRBV7-3 to TRBJ2-1; TRBD1 matches at 10 bases. Sequencing input: PBMCs or T cells enriched from blood (not recorded which). This TCR was recovered from a man between 35 and 55 years old with acute COVID-19. The CDR3 protein is CASSSTGGGYNEQFF. In DNA form, the CDR3 reads TGTGCCAGCAGCTCGACAGGGGGCGGGTACAATGAGCAGTTCTTC.